This TCR beta chain was identified in a study of post-analysis software for immune sequencing data. Background on the study: The disease courses covered relapsing-remitting, secondary progressive and progressive-relapsing multiple sclerosis.

The TCR beta cDNA libraries contained unique molecular identifiers. Input populations of about 1 to 11 million T cells gave rise to some 500,000 cDNA molecules. Each CDR3 protein gets one entry after TCRdb re-called the PCR reads with MiXCR. The sample includes 450,000 to 700,000 distinct CDR3 sequences, roughly two fifths of them seen just once. Per germline, CDR1 MGHRA and CDR2 YSYEKL. The CDR3 length is 18 residues. With regard to this clonotype: The antigen is unknown. A read error may produce the germline difference seen at one junction end.

Broader study findings: Multiple sclerosis patients had significantly lower normalized Chao1 diversity than controls. Patients showed TRBV5-6, TRBV5-1 and TRBV20-1 among roughly 5 TRBV segments more frequent than in controls. The authors found that F measure strongly co-clustered same-batch samples.

This rearrangement joins TRBV4-1 to TRBJ2-3; TRBD2 matches at 10 bases. This clonotype was obtained from a girl under 18 with multiple sclerosis. The sequenced sample consisted of blood. The DNA of the CDR3 is TGCGCCAGCAGCCAAAGCCCCGTCCCTAGCGGGAGTGCAGATGCGCAGTATTTT. This gives the protein CASSQSPVPSGSADAQYF.